Listed below are T cell receptor beta chains from one sample, sequenced in a study of blood T cell repertoires in COVID-19. Clones were read by immunoSEQ multiplex PCR, and TCRdb kept only the in-frame ones, dropping some. Of about 80,000 clones in the sample, about 80% were seen once. Sequencing was performed on peripheral blood. These receptors all come from a human donor in a cohort sampled during active COVID-19. Both conserved end residues are part of each CDR3. A D gene is named only where the DNA matches it firmly. Expanded clones are given a class, and other clones once, few, many or no size at all.

J: TRBJ1-6
D: TRBD1
size: .
V: TRBV5-8
CDR3: CASSPDRGNSPLHF
DNA: TGTGCCAGCAGCCCGGACAGGGGTAATTCACCCCTCCACTTT

J: TRBJ2-7
D: TRBD1
size: .
V: TRBV10-3
CDR3: CAISDRGTGSHEQYF
DNA: TGTGCCATCAGTGACAGGGGGACAGGGTCCCACGAGCAGTACTTC

J: TRBJ1-5
D: TRBD1
size: .
V: TRBV19
CDR3: CASKRARQGVDQPQHF
DNA: TGTGCCAGTAAAAGGGCCAGACAGGGGGTGGATCAGCCCCAGCATTTT

J: TRBJ2-7
D: TRBD1
size: .
V: TRBV28
CDR3: CASRRQGSHEQYF
DNA: TGTGCCAGCAGACGACAGGGGAGCCACGAGCAGTACTTC

J: TRBJ1-5
D: .
size: .
V: TRBV21-1
CDR3: CASSKGNREISRGYQPQHF
DNA: TGTGCCAGCAGCAAAGGTAACAGGGAAATAAGTCGAGGCTATCAGCCCCAGCATTTT

J: TRBJ2-3
D: TRBD2
size: .
V: TRBV9
CDR3: CASSVGASGGPDTQYF
DNA: TGTGCCAGCAGCGTAGGGGCTAGCGGGGGCCCAGATACGCAGTATTTT

J: TRBJ2-6
D: TRBD1
size: many
V: TRBV18
CDR3: CASSPPDTQGSGANVLTF
DNA: TGTGCCAGCTCACCACCGGATACACAGGGGTCTGGGGCCAACGTCCTGACTTTC

J: TRBJ1-2
D: TRBD1
size: few
V: TRBV10-1
CDR3: CASSPGTGYGYTF
DNA: TGCGCCAGCAGTCCCGGGACAGGCTATGGCTACACCTTC

J: TRBJ2-6
D: TRBD2
size: .
V: TRBV6-1
CDR3: CASSELAGNSGANVLTF
DNA: TGTGCCAGCAGTGAATTAGCGGGAAACTCTGGGGCCAACGTCCTGACTTTC

J: TRBJ2-3
D: TRBD2
size: .
V: TRBV20-1
CDR3: CSAGGADTQYF
DNA: TGCAGTGCCGGGGGGGCGGATACGCAGTATTTT

J: TRBJ2-2
D: TRBD1
size: few
V: TRBV24-1
CDR3: CATSDWGTGNTGELFF
DNA: TGTGCCACCAGTGATTGGGGGACAGGGAACACCGGGGAGCTGTTTTTT

J: TRBJ1-5
D: .
size: .
V: TRBV7-9
CDR3: CASSLIGAQPQHF
DNA: TGTGCCAGCAGCTTAATTGGGGCTCAGCCCCAGCATTTT

J: TRBJ2-7
D: .
size: .
V: TRBV30
CDR3: CAWSDPQYEQYF
DNA: TGTGCCTGGAGTGATCCACAGTACGAGCAGTACTTC

J: TRBJ2-2
D: .
size: .
V: TRBV6-1
CDR3: CASSEGRDTGELFF
DNA: TGTGCCAGCAGTGAAGGCAGGGACACCGGGGAGCTGTTTTTT

J: TRBJ2-5
D: TRBD1
size: .
V: TRBV2
CDR3: CASSEDSGQGAQYF
DNA: TGTGCCAGCAGTGAAGACAGCGGCCAGGGGGCCCAGTACTTC

J: TRBJ2-1
D: .
size: .
V: TRBV19
CDR3: CASSMARAAEQFF
DNA: TGTGCCAGTAGTATGGCGAGGGCTGCTGAGCAGTTCTTC

J: TRBJ1-1
D: .
size: .
V: TRBV9
CDR3: CASSVGVGAASEAFF
DNA: TGTGCCAGCAGCGTAGGGGTTGGGGCTGCCAGTGAAGCTTTCTTT

J: TRBJ2-5
D: .
size: .
V: TRBV5-1
CDR3: CASSEGLRNSETQYF
DNA: TGCGCCAGCAGCGAGGGCCTTAGAAATTCGGAGACCCAGTACTTC

J: TRBJ1-5
D: TRBD1
size: few
V: TRBV4-2
CDR3: CASSQDWGQGNQPQHF
DNA: TGTGCCAGCAGCCAAGATTGGGGACAGGGCAATCAGCCCCAGCATTTT

J: TRBJ2-5
D: .
size: .
V: TRBV28
CDR3: CASTIPRGRGPQTQYF
DNA: TGTGCCAGCACCATCCCCAGAGGCAGGGGACCCCAGACCCAGTACTTC

J: TRBJ2-1
D: TRBD2
size: .
V: TRBV7-6
CDR3: CASSVSGGRYNEQFF
DNA: TGTGCCAGCAGCGTTAGCGGGGGCAGGTACAATGAGCAGTTCTTC

J: TRBJ1-4
D: .
size: .
V: TRBV28
CDR3: CASSMGRGGAEKLFF
DNA: TGTGCCAGCAGCATGGGTAGGGGGGGCGCTGAAAAACTGTTTTTT

J: TRBJ1-1
D: TRBD1
size: .
V: TRBV7-9
CDR3: CASSSQQGIAEAFF
DNA: TGTGCCAGCAGCTCACAACAGGGGATCGCTGAAGCTTTCTTT

J: TRBJ1-1
D: TRBD1
size: .
V: TRBV4-1
CDR3: CASSQDRTGNTEAFF
DNA: TGCGCCAGCAGCCAAGACCGGACAGGGAACACTGAAGCTTTCTTT

J: TRBJ1-6
D: .
size: .
V: TRBV5-5
CDR3: CASRSQEGSPLHF
DNA: TGTGCCAGCAGGTCACAGGAGGGGTCACCCCTCCACTTT

J: TRBJ2-5
D: .
size: .
V: TRBV5-6
CDR3: CASSVQGFGETQYF
DNA: TGTGCCAGCAGCGTCCAGGGGTTCGGGGAGACCCAGTACTTC

J: TRBJ2-6
D: TRBD2
size: once
V: TRBV5-5
CDR3: CASSITSPGGRRSGANVLTF
DNA: TGTGCCAGCAGCATCACCAGCCCGGGAGGTCGCAGATCTGGGGCCAACGTCCTGACTTTC

J: TRBJ2-5
D: .
size: .
V: TRBV13
CDR3: CASSSPPGRETQYF
DNA: TGTGCCAGCAGCTCTCCCCCAGGGCGGGAGACCCAGTACTTC

J: TRBJ2-7
D: TRBD1
size: .
V: TRBV7-9
CDR3: CASSLEPATGGNEQYF
DNA: TGTGCCAGCAGCTTAGAGCCCGCGACAGGGGGCAACGAGCAGTACTTC

J: TRBJ1-1
D: .
size: .
V: TRBV11-3
CDR3: CASSLDRTEAFF
DNA: TGTGCCAGCAGCTTAGATCGGACTGAAGCTTTCTTT

J: TRBJ2-7
D: .
size: .
V: TRBV3-1/TRBV3-2
CDR3: CATSLRGVSYEQYF
DNA: TGTGCCACCAGCCTACGGGGAGTTTCCTACGAGCAGTACTTC

J: TRBJ1-2
D: .
size: once
V: TRBV7-9
CDR3: CASSPNPTGGYTF
DNA: TGTGCCAGCAGCCCGAATCCGACGGGTGGCTACACCTTC

J: TRBJ1-4
D: TRBD1
size: .
V: TRBV6-6
CDR3: CASTAMGTGYEKLFF
DNA: TGTGCCAGCACTGCTATGGGGACAGGCTATGAAAAACTGTTTTTT

J: TRBJ2-3
D: .
size: once
V: TRBV13
CDR3: CASSHGTSTDTQYF
DNA: TGTGCCAGCAGCCACGGGACTAGCACAGATACGCAGTATTTT

J: TRBJ2-7
D: .
size: .
V: TRBV6-5
CDR3: CASSPDRSLGYEQYF
DNA: TGTGCCAGCAGCCCAGACAGGTCTCTGGGCTACGAGCAGTACTTC

J: TRBJ2-6
D: .
size: .
V: TRBV6-6
CDR3: CASRPHRTGANVLTF
DNA: TGTGCCAGCAGACCCCACAGGACTGGGGCCAACGTCCTGACTTTC

J: TRBJ2-1
D: .
size: .
V: TRBV5-1
CDR3: CASSLQGGYNEQFF
DNA: TGCGCCAGCAGCTTACAGGGCGGTTACAATGAGCAGTTCTTC

J: TRBJ1-1
D: .
size: .
V: TRBV2
CDR3: CASRGEGGTEAFF
DNA: TGTGCCAGCAGAGGAGAGGGAGGGACTGAAGCTTTCTTT

J: TRBJ2-2
D: .
size: .
V: TRBV2
CDR3: CASSVGQANTGELFF
DNA: TGTGCCAGCAGTGTGGGCCAAGCGAACACCGGGGAGCTGTTTTTT

J: TRBJ2-1
D: TRBD2
size: .
V: TRBV5-1
CDR3: CASRNLLAGGHDEQFF
DNA: TGCGCCAGCAGGAACCTACTAGCGGGGGGGCATGACGAGCAGTTCTTC

J: TRBJ1-4
D: .
size: few
V: TRBV18
CDR3: CASSPMWEPNEKLFF
DNA: TGTGCCAGCTCACCAATGTGGGAGCCTAATGAAAAACTGTTTTTT

J: TRBJ1-1
D: TRBD1
size: .
V: TRBV27
CDR3: CASSIAGGVEAFF
DNA: TGTGCCAGCAGTATCGCAGGGGGCGTAGAAGCTTTCTTT

J: TRBJ1-1
D: TRBD1
size: .
V: TRBV5-1
CDR3: CASSLRTGAPQGGEAFF
DNA: TGCGCCAGCAGCCTCCGTACCGGGGCCCCACAGGGGGGTGAAGCTTTCTTT

J: TRBJ2-4
D: .
size: .
V: TRBV7-9
CDR3: CASSLGAGLAKNIQYF
DNA: TGTGCCAGCAGCTTAGGTGCCGGGTTAGCCAAAAACATTCAGTACTTC

J: TRBJ1-6
D: TRBD1
size: .
V: TRBV6-5
CDR3: CASSYQGQGHSPLHF
DNA: TGTGCCAGCAGTTATCAGGGACAGGGCCATTCACCCCTCCACTTT

J: TRBJ2-3
D: TRBD2
size: .
V: TRBV7-3
CDR3: CASSLGTSGDTQYF
DNA: TGTGCCAGCAGCCTAGGGACTAGCGGGGATACGCAGTATTTT

J: TRBJ1-2
D: .
size: few
V: TRBV19
CDR3: CASSPTDRNYGYTF
DNA: TGTGCCAGTAGTCCCACCGACAGGAACTATGGCTACACCTTC

J: TRBJ2-7
D: .
size: once
V: TRBV10-2
CDR3: CASGSGSPYEQYF
DNA: TGCGCCAGCGGCTCAGGTTCCCCCTACGAGCAGTACTTC

J: TRBJ2-3
D: .
size: .
V: TRBV18
CDR3: CASSPATDTQYF
DNA: TGTGCCAGCTCACCCGCGACAGATACGCAGTATTTT

J: TRBJ2-1
D: TRBD1
size: .
V: TRBV27
CDR3: CASSQDRGSYNEQFF
DNA: TGTGCCAGCAGCCAGGACAGGGGCTCCTACAATGAGCAGTTCTTC

J: TRBJ2-3
D: .
size: .
V: TRBV7-9
CDR3: CASSSTADGTDTQYF
DNA: TGTGCCAGCAGCTCCACTGCGGATGGCACAGATACGCAGTATTTT

J: TRBJ2-5
D: TRBD2
size: .
V: TRBV5-1
CDR3: CASSASGGFKETQYF
DNA: TGCGCCAGCAGTGCTAGCGGGGGGTTTAAAGAGACCCAGTACTTC